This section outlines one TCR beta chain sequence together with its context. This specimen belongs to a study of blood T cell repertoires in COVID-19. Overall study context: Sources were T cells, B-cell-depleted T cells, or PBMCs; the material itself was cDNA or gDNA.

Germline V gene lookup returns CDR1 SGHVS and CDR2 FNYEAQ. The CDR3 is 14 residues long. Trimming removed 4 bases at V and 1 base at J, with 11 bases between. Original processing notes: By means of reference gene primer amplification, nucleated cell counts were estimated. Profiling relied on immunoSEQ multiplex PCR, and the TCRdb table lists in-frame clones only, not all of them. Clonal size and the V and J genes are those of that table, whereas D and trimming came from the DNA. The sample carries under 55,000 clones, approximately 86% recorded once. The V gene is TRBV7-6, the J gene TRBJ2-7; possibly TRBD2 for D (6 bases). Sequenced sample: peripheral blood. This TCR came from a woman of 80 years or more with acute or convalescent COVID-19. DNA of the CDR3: TGTGCCAGCAGCTCTTTGACTAGATCCTACGAGCAGTACTTC. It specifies CASSSLTRSYEQYF.